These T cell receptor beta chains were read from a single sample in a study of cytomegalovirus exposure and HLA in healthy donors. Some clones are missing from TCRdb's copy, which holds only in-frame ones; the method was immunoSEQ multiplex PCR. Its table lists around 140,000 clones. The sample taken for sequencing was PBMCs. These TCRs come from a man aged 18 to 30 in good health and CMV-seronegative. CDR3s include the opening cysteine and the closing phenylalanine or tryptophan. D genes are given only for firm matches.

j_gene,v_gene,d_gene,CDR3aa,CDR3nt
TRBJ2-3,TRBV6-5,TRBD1,CASSSRQGHLSDTQYF,TGTGCCAGCAGTTCTCGACAGGGGCACCTTTCAGATACGCAGTATTTT
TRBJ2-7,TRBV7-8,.,CASSLLEGSYEQYF,TGTGCCAGCAGCTTATTGGAGGGGAGCTACGAGCAGTACTTC
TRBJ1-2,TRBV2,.,CASSPLYYTF,TGTGCCAGCAGTCCCTTGTACTACACCTTC
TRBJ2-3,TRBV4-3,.,CASSQDRENTDTQYF,TGCGCCAGCAGCCAAGACCGGGAGAACACAGATACGCAGTATTTT
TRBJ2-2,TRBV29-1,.,CSVPNEWGANTGELFF,TGCAGCGTGCCCAACGAATGGGGGGCGAACACCGGGGAGCTGTTTTTT
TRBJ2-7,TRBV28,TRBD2,CASTAGDYEQYF,TGTGCCAGCACCGCGGGGGATTACGAGCAGTACTTC
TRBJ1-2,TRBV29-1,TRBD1,CSVDGQGRWSNYGYTF,TGCAGCGTTGACGGACAGGGAAGATGGTCTAACTATGGCTACACCTTC
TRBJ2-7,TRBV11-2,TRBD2,CASSPGGRDEQYF,TGTGCCAGCAGCCCGGGAGGGCGGGACGAGCAGTACTTC
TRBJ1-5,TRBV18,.,CASSPLHRTDSNQPQHF,TGTGCCAGCTCACCATTACACAGAACGGATAGCAATCAGCCCCAGCATTTT
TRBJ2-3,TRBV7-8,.,CASRSRFFRDTQYF,TGTGCCAGTAGATCACGCTTCTTTCGAGATACGCAGTATTTT
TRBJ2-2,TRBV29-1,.,CSLTGANTGELFF,TGCTCCCTTACCGGGGCGAACACCGGGGAGCTGTTTTTT
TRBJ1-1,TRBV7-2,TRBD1,CASSLGTGGNTEAFF,TGTGCCAGCAGCTTAGGGACAGGGGGGAACACTGAAGCTTTCTTT
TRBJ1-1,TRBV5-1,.,CASRKDLPMNTEAFF,TGCGCCAGCAGAAAGGACTTACCCATGAACACTGAAGCTTTCTTT
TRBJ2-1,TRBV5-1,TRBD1,CASTETGGTYNEQFF,TGCGCCAGCACCGAGACAGGGGGGACCTACAATGAGCAGTTCTTC
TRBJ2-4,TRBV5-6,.,CASSLGGNIQYF,TGTGCCAGCAGCTTAGGGGGAAACATTCAGTACTTC
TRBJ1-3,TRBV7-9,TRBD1,CASSRNRGGNTIYF,TGTGCCAGCAGCCGCAACAGGGGTGGAAACACCATATATTTT
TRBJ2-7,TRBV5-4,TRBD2,CASSTTPRTSGMYEQYF,TGTGCCAGCAGCACTACCCCACGGACTAGCGGGATGTACGAGCAGTACTTC
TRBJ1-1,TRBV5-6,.,CASSLYLAGGLTMNTEAFF,TGTGCCAGCAGCTTATACCTCGCGGGGGGCCTTACCATGAACACTGAAGCTTTCTTT
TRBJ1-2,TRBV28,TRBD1,CASRRTGIYGYTF,TGTGCCAGCAGGAGGACAGGAATTTATGGCTACACCTTC
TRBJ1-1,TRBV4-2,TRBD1,CASSHLAGTGGARSIEAFF,TGTGCCAGCAGCCACCTGGCCGGGACAGGGGGCGCCCGGTCAATTGAAGCTTTCTTT
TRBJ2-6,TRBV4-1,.,CASRRGGANVLTF,TGCGCCAGCAGGCGGGGAGGGGCCAACGTCCTGACTTTC
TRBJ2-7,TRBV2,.,CASSGARGTEQYF,TGTGCCAGCAGTGGCGCCAGGGGAACCGAGCAGTACTTC
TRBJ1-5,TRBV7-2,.,CASSQRTGNQPQHF,TGTGCCAGCAGCCAAAGGACGGGGAATCAGCCCCAGCATTTT
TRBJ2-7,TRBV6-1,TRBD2,CASSEPGAGGAYEQYF,TGTGCCAGCAGTGAACCAGGGGCGGGGGGCGCTTACGAGCAGTACTTC
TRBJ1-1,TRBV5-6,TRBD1,CASSQPDRVTEAFF,TGTGCCAGCAGCCAACCCGACAGGGTCACTGAAGCTTTCTTT
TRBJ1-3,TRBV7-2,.,CASSLVVPRAYSGNTIYF,TGTGCCAGCAGCTTAGTGGTCCCCAGGGCTTACTCTGGAAACACCATATATTTT
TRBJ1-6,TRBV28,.,CASSSTDQYRDINNSPLHF,TGTGCCAGCAGTTCAACCGACCAGTACCGGGACATTAATAATTCACCCCTCCACTTT
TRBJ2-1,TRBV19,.,CASSRGQLNNEQFF,TGTGCCAGTAGTCGCGGACAGTTAAACAATGAGCAGTTCTTC
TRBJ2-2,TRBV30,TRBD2,CAWSVAGGHVGELFF,TGTGCCTGGAGTGTTGCGGGGGGGCACGTCGGGGAGCTGTTTTTT
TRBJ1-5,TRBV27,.,CASSLNAQINQPQHF,TGTGCCAGCAGTTTAAATGCCCAGATTAATCAGCCCCAGCATTTT
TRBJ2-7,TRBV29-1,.,CSVVSSGDSVWEQYF,TGCAGCGTTGTTAGTAGCGGAGACTCCGTTTGGGAGCAGTACTTC
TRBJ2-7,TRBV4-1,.,CASSQDSAGFYEQYF,TGCGCCAGCAGCCAAGATTCGGCGGGTTTCTACGAGCAGTACTTC
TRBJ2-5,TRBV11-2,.,CASSVGETQYF,TGTGCCAGCAGCGTGGGCGAGACCCAGTACTTC
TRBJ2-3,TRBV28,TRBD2,CASRGGWSGTDTQYF,TGTGCCAGCAGGGGGGGGTGGAGCGGAACAGATACGCAGTATTTT
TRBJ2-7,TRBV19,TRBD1,CASSIGTVYEQYF,TGTGCCAGTAGTATTGGGACAGTTTACGAGCAGTACTTC
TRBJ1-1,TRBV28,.,CASSLESGYTEAFF,TGTGCCAGCAGTTTAGAGAGCGGCTACACTGAAGCTTTCTTT
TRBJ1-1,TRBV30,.,CAWSEMGLTEAFF,TGTGCCTGGAGTGAAATGGGACTAACTGAAGCTTTCTTT
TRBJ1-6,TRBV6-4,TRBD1,CASSDSSGGGSPLHF,TGTGCCAGCAGTGACTCCTCAGGGGGAGGTTCACCCCTCCACTTT
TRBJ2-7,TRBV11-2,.,CASSWGGGAYEQYF,TGTGCCAGCAGCTGGGGGGGCGGCGCCTACGAGCAGTACTTC
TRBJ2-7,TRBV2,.,CASSETQSGEQYF,TGTGCCAGCAGTGAAACGCAGTCAGGCGAGCAGTACTTC
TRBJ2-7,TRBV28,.,CASRRGGGVYEQYF,TGTGCCAGCAGACGCGGAGGGGGGGTCTACGAGCAGTACTTC
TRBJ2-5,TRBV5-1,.,CASSLSANYGETQYF,TGCGCCAGCAGCTTGTCGGCTAACTACGGGGAGACCCAGTACTTC
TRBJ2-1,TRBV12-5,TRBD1,CASGLGPGTGAWVNEQFF,TGTGCTAGTGGTTTGGGACCTGGGACAGGGGCTTGGGTCAATGAGCAGTTCTTC
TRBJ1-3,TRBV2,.,CASSPIGSPGNTIYF,TGTGCCAGCAGTCCGATCGGGTCCCCTGGAAACACCATATATTTT
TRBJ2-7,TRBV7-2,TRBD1,CASSTGQGAQYEQYF,TGTGCCAGCAGCACCGGACAGGGGGCGCAATACGAGCAGTACTTC
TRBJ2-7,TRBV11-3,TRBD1,CASSLAGRRTGRNHSYEQYF,TGTGCCAGCAGCTTAGCTGGGAGAAGGACAGGCCGAAACCACTCCTACGAGCAGTACTTC
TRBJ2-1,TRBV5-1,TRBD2,CASRLTRGGTYNEQFF,TGCGCCAGCAGGCTAACACGCGGGGGGACCTACAATGAGCAGTTCTTC